These T cell receptor beta chains were read from a single sample in a study of shared clonotypes between healthy human individuals. Measured with immunoSEQ multiplex PCR; TCRdb has only the in-frame clones, and not every one. In the table there are 1.6 million or so clones, about 98.5% of which are singletons. Sequenced: naive CD4+ T cells sorted from blood. All receptors come from a young man in good health. Each CDR3 is given with its conserved first and last residue. A D gene is named only where the DNA matches it firmly. The size entry is marked missing in some rows and otherwise reads once, few, many or a size class.

cdr3_nt | cdr3_aa | d_call | v_call | clone_size | j_call
TGTGCCAGCAGCGTAGTAGGGGGACGGAATTCTGGGGCCAACGTCCTGACTTTC | CASSVVGGRNSGANVLTF | . | TRBV9 | . | TRBJ2-6
TGTGCCAGCAGCGCAGGGTTTGGAAACACCATATATTTT | CASSAGFGNTIYF | . | TRBV7-2 | . | TRBJ1-3
TGCGCCAGCGACGATTTACAGGGCTATGGCTACACCTTC | CASDDLQGYGYTF | . | TRBV5-1 | . | TRBJ1-2
TGCGCCAGCAGCTTCAACGCGCGGGAGTACGGGGAGCAGTACTTC | CASSFNAREYGEQYF | TRBD2 | TRBV5-1 | . | TRBJ2-7
TGTGCCAGCAGCAATCGGAACAGGAGCGACGAGCAGTACTTC | CASSNRNRSDEQYF | . | TRBV21-1 | . | TRBJ2-7
TGTGCCAGCACCCCGGGACTAGCGGGAGTTCAGCAGTTCTTC | CASTPGLAGVQQFF | TRBD2 | TRBV18 | . | TRBJ2-1
TGTGCCAGCAGTGAAATGGGGCGCGGTGAAAAACTGTTTTTT | CASSEMGRGEKLFF | . | TRBV6-1 | . | TRBJ1-4
TGTGCCAGCAATCTTCGGGCTAGCGGGAGGGAAGGGCAGTACTTC | CASNLRASGREGQYF | TRBD2 | TRBV28 | once | TRBJ2-7
TGTGCCAGCAGTGACTCAGCGGGGGTTTCTGTGGATGAGCAGTTCTTC | CASSDSAGVSVDEQFF | TRBD2 | TRBV6-4 | . | TRBJ2-1
TGTGCTAGCACCCGGGGGCTTCCATACAATGAGCAGTTCTTC | CASTRGLPYNEQFF | . | TRBV12-5 | . | TRBJ2-1
TGTGCCAGCAGCTTGGACAGGGTCTACGAGCAGTACTTC | CASSLDRVYEQYF | . | TRBV5-6 | . | TRBJ2-7
TGTGCCAGCAGTGACCCCCGAAGGGAAACGAACACTGAAGCTTTCTTT | CASSDPRRETNTEAFF | . | TRBV25-1 | . | TRBJ1-1
TGTGCCAGCAGCTTTAGGACAGGGAGATCAAGTGAGCAGTTCTTC | CASSFRTGRSSEQFF | TRBD1 | TRBV13 | once | TRBJ2-1
TGTGCCAGCAGCGGCTACATAGGGACAGGGTATGGCTACACCTTC | CASSGYIGTGYGYTF | TRBD1 | TRBV7-9 | . | TRBJ1-2
TGTGCCAGCAGTTATCGGACAGGCTCCTACAATGAGCAGTTCTTC | CASSYRTGSYNEQFF | TRBD1 | TRBV2 | . | TRBJ2-1
TGTGCCAGCTCACCGGCGGGGTACGAGCAGTACTTC | CASSPAGYEQYF | . | TRBV18 | . | TRBJ2-7
TGTGCCAGCAGTACCATGGGGGAATCTGGAAACACCATATATTTT | CASSTMGESGNTIYF | . | TRBV25-1 | . | TRBJ1-3
TGTGCCAGCGCCCCTCTATCGGACAGGGGGAAAGAGACCCAGTACTTC | CASAPLSDRGKETQYF | TRBD1 | TRBV5-6 | . | TRBJ2-5
TGTGCCAGCAAAAGTCGTGGTAGCGGGGTTCAAGAGACCCAGTACTTC | CASKSRGSGVQETQYF | TRBD2 | TRBV5-5 | . | TRBJ2-5
TGTGCCAGCAGCTTGGCCTGGCCAGACCGCTACGAGCAGTACTTC | CASSLAWPDRYEQYF | . | TRBV5-8 | . | TRBJ2-7
TGCGCCAGCAGCTTTGAACAGGGGGCAACCCAGTACTTC | CASSFEQGATQYF | TRBD1 | TRBV5-1 | . | TRBJ2-5
TGTGCCAGCAGCACGTCCCACCTCACCTACAATGAGCAGTTCTTC | CASSTSHLTYNEQFF | . | TRBV5-8 | . | TRBJ2-1
TGTGCCAGCCGCCTCACTGTCGGCAGCTTGCAAGAGACCCAGTACTTC | CASRLTVGSLQETQYF | . | TRBV18 | . | TRBJ2-5